A single sample gave rise to the 24 T cell receptor beta chains below, sequenced in a study of T cell responses to AZD1222 COVID-19 vaccine. Profiling relied on immunoSEQ multiplex PCR, and the TCRdb table lists in-frame clones only, not all of them. The table includes 130,000 or so clones, roughly nine tenths detected once. The specimen comprised peripheral blood, sampled 28 days after the second AZD1222 dose. These TCRs come from an adult who received the AZD1222 COVID-19 vaccine.

This sequence joins TRBV5-5 and TRBJ2-7; perhaps D is TRBD1 or TRBD2 (6 bases each). The length of the CDR3 is 14 residues. Germline CDR1 SGHKS, CDR2 YYEKEE (reference sequence). V lost 0 bases, J lost 4 bases, and 11 bases lay in between. The CDR3 DNA reads TGTGCCAGCAGCTTGGTTTGGGGGGCTTACGAGCAGTACTTC. Protein sequence: CASSLVWGAYEQYF.

The CDR3 DNA reads TGTGCCAGTAGTACGCATCTGAACACTGAAGCTTTCTTT. Its protein product is CASSTHLNTEAFF. V gene TRBV19 combines with J gene TRBJ1-1; D unclear. Trimming took off 4 bases at V and 0 bases at J, with 6 bases between the two ends. Germline-derived CDR1 and CDR2 are LNHDA and SQIVND (reference sequence). The CDR3 spans 13 residues.

V and J are TRBV4-3 and TRBJ1-6; a weak D match, TRBD1 (5 bases). CDR1 LGHNA and CDR2 YSLEER come from the germline V gene. The CDR3 spans 17 residues. Trimming stripped 0 bases from V and 5 bases from J, with 14 bases between. The chain's CDR3 is CASSQEGAGVNNSPLHF. The CDR3, as DNA: TGCGCCAGCAGCCAAGAAGGTGCGGGGGTCAATAATTCACCCCTCCACTTT.

The chain uses TRBV12-3 or TRBV12-4 and TRBJ2-7, with D maybe TRBD1 (6 bases). Trimming pared 6 bases from V and 6 bases from J, leaving 12 bases between. This CDR3 is 12 amino acids long. In nucleotides, the CDR3 is TGTGCCAGCAGCCTGGGACATCGCGAGCAGTACTTC. Amino acids: CASSLGHREQYF.

The chain recombines TRBV27 with TRBJ1-2; TRBD1 aligns across 8 bases. The V segment lost 6 bases and the J segment 2 bases; nucleotides outside the gene matches: 14. From germline, CDR1 is MNHEY and CDR2 SMNVEV (reference sequence). This CDR3 spans 17 amino acids. The CDR3: CASSKGVGTGRNYGYTF. CDR3 sequence (DNA): TGTGCCAGCAGCAAAGGAGTCGGGACAGGTCGGAACTATGGCTACACCTTC.

The chain employs TRBV12-3 or TRBV12-4 and TRBJ1-1; no firm D call. The CDR3 is 13 amino acids. Deletions cut 8 bases from V and 0 bases from J, with 10 bases between. CDR3 residues: CASYPTVNTEAFF. In DNA, the CDR3 is TGTGCCAGCTACCCGACTGTGAACACTGAAGCTTTCTTT.

This chain uses TRBV19 with TRBJ1-5; the D gene is possibly TRBD1 (5 bases). Germline CDR1 and CDR2: LNHDA and SQIVND (reference sequence). The CDR3 runs to 16 residues. Trimming cost V 2 bases and J 2 bases, with 13 bases left between them. The CDR3 sequence: CASSILGTGGNQPQHF. In nucleotides, the CDR3 is TGTGCCAGTAGTATATTGGGGACCGGAGGCAATCAGCCCCAGCATTTT.

V is TRBV5-1 and J is TRBJ1-2, with 9 positions matching TRBD1. Looked up from germline, CDR1 is SGHRS and CDR2 is YFSETQ. This CDR3 comprises 15 residues. After removal of 4 bases from V and 8 bases from J, the junction contained 12 bases not matched to a gene. CDR3 protein: CASSMAGQGPAGYTF. The CDR3 coding sequence is TGCGCCAGCAGCATGGCAGGACAGGGGCCGGCGGGCTACACCTTC.

The chain uses TRBV6-5 and TRBJ2-5; tentative D call: TRBD1 (6 bases). Trimming removed 6 bases from V and 2 bases from J, with 10 bases in between. The CDR3 is made up of 13 amino acids. CDR1 is MNHEY and CDR2 is SVGAGI in the germline V gene. CDR3 DNA sequence: TGTGCCAGCAGCTCCGGACAGCAAGAGACCCAGTACTTC. As protein: CASSSGQQETQYF.

This rearrangement joins TRBV7-3 to TRBJ2-1, with TRBD1 matching over 8 bases. The CDR3 has 15 residues. Trimming cost V 4 bases and J 6 bases; bases outside gene matches: 8. Germline V CDR1 and CDR2: SGHTA, FQGTGA. CDR3 region: CASSSDRDDFNEQFF. CDR3 coding DNA: TGTGCCAGCAGCTCGGACAGGGACGACTTCAATGAGCAGTTCTTC.

The chain couples TRBV28 to TRBJ1-5; unclear D gene. The V end lost 6 bases, the J end lost 6 bases, and 9 bases lay between the germline ends. The CDR3 spans 12 residues. CDR1 MDHEN and CDR2 SYDVKM come from the germline V gene. CDR3 loop: CASRLGLQPQHF. CDR3 in DNA: TGTGCCAGCAGGTTGGGTCTTCAGCCCCAGCATTTT.

The rearrangement links TRBV6-5 to TRBJ1-2; 8 bases match TRBD1. Looked up from germline, CDR1 is MNHEY and CDR2 is SVGAGI. The junction had 12 bases not matched to a gene; V was cut back by 7 bases and J by 5 bases. CDR3 length: 15 residues. The CDR3 loop is CASTQRTGRTYGYTF. The CDR3 DNA reads as TGTGCCAGCACTCAGCGGACAGGGAGAACTTATGGCTACACCTTC.

This chain links TRBV30 with TRBJ1-3, with no clear D. The V end lost 4 bases, the J end lost 6 bases, and 7 bases lay between the germline ends. The CDR3 consists of 11 residues. Germline values: CDR1 GTSNPN, CDR2 SVGIG (reference sequence). The CDR3 coding sequence is TGTGCCTGGACCCCCCCAAACACCATATATTTT. It is translated as CAWTPPNTIYF.

The chain carries TRBV10-2 and TRBJ1-1, with D possibly TRBD1 on 5 matching bases. The V end lost 9 bases, the J end lost 0 bases, and 11 bases lay between the germline ends. This CDR3 contains 13 residues. CDR1 is WSHSY, CDR2 SAAADI, per germline. The CDR3 DNA is TGCGCCAGTCGGGACCCCATGAACACTGAAGCTTTCTTT. Amino acids: CASRDPMNTEAFF.

The chain is built from TRBV3-1 (or the pseudogene TRBV3-2) and TRBJ2-1; TRBD2 agrees at 12 bases. The CDR3 is 14 residues long. Germline V lookup: CDR1 LGHDT, CDR2 YNNKEL (reference sequence). J lost 7 bases, V lost 3 bases, and 1 base had no gene match. The CDR3 loop is CASSHGTSGNEQFF. CDR3 sequence (DNA): TGTGCCAGCAGCCATGGGACTAGCGGGAATGAGCAGTTCTTC.

V and J are TRBV4-3 and TRBJ1-1; no reliable D call. V lost 0 bases to trimming and J lost 4 bases, with 21 bases between them. The CDR3 spans 18 residues. Germline V lookup: CDR1 LGHNA, CDR2 YSLEER. CDR3 in DNA: TGCGCCAGCAGCCAAGAGATCCGGGAGACTTCTTGGGGCACTGAAGCTTTCTTT. As protein: CASSQEIRETSWGTEAFF.

This sequence joins TRBV18 and TRBJ2-3, with D possibly being TRBD2 (6 bases). The CDR3 extends over 15 amino acids. V dropped 3 bases and J dropped 4 bases, with 14 bases sitting between them. Per the germline V gene, CDR1 is KGHSH and CDR2 is LQKENI. The CDR3 is CASSPGGREADTQYF. DNA of the CDR3: TGTGCCAGCTCACCGGGGGGTAGAGAGGCAGATACGCAGTATTTT.

J is TRBJ2-3 and V is TRBV11-2, with a tentative D call TRBD2 (5 bases). Germline lookup yields CDR1 SGHAT and CDR2 FQNNGV. This CDR3 comprises 12 residues. The V gene lost 5 bases and the J gene lost 4 bases, with 7 bases spanning the gap. The CDR3 sequence: CASSQLADTQYF. In DNA form, the CDR3 reads TGTGCCAGCAGCCAACTAGCAGATACGCAGTATTTT.

The V and J genes are TRBV12-3 or TRBV12-4 and TRBJ2-3; D is undetermined. V lost 7 bases and J lost 5, with 10 bases in between. CDR3 length equals 12 residues. The CDR3 sequence: CASTTGEDTQYF. In DNA form, the CDR3 reads TGTGCCAGCACTACTGGCGAAGATACGCAGTATTTT.

This clone has a single count. CDR3 region: CASSLDRGYQPQHF. DNA for the CDR3: TGTGCCAGCAGCTTAGACAGGGGGTACCAGCCCCAGCATTTT. V gene TRBV7-2 combines with J gene TRBJ1-5; 8 bases are shared with TRBD1. This CDR3 region has 14 residues. V trimming: 1 base; J trimming: 7 bases; junction bases outside the gene matches: 3. Germline V gene sequence: CDR1 SGHTA, CDR2 FQGNSA.

This clone was seen only a few times. The chain combines TRBV19 with TRBJ1-4; tentative D call: TRBD1 (6 bases). Germline loops: CDR1 LNHDA, CDR2 SQIVND (reference sequence). The CDR3 contains 17 residues. Trimming stripped 3 bases from V and 5 bases from J, with 19 bases between. The chain's CDR3 is CASSIWFRTVTNEKLFF. The CDR3 coding sequence is TGTGCCAGTAGTATTTGGTTCCGGACAGTAACAAATGAAAAACTGTTTTTT.

The chain couples TRBV6-5 to TRBJ1-2, with D maybe TRBD1 (6 bases). This CDR3 region has 12 residues. V lost 7 bases and J lost 1, with 7 bases in between. Germline V gene lookup returns CDR1 MNHEY and CDR2 SVGAGI. CDR3 in amino acids: CASKGGNYGYTF. CDR3 DNA sequence: TGTGCCAGCAAGGGGGGTAACTATGGCTACACCTTC.

The chain uses TRBV6-4 and TRBJ1-2; no firm D call. This CDR3 has 13 amino acids. CDR1 and CDR2 from the germline V gene are MRHNA and SNTAGT. Trimming took off 8 bases at V and 5 bases at J, with 15 bases between the two ends. The CDR3 DNA is TGTGCCAGCTCTTTTGACGGTTCTTATGGCTACACCTTC. Translation: CASSFDGSYGYTF.

The genes are TRBV29-1 and TRBJ2-1; D possibly corresponds to TRBD1 (6 bases). Germline V gene sequence: CDR1 SQVTM, CDR2 ANQGSEA. V lost 3 bases to trimming and J lost 0 bases, with 12 bases between them. The CDR3 extends over 15 amino acids. The CDR3 protein is CSVDGGQFSYNEQFF. The CDR3 DNA follows: TGCAGCGTTGACGGCGGACAGTTCTCCTACAATGAGCAGTTCTTC.